This T cell receptor (beta chain) was sequenced in a study of vaccination and CD4 T cells after COVID-19. Study as a whole: Investigators drew the post-COVID samples a median roughly 99 days after diagnosis, with a range of 35 to 161.

Sample treatment: roughly nine-day PBMC culture with coronavirus spike peptide pools or control peptides (ViraFEST assay). PCR tests turned positive between March and December 2020, before US Alpha, Beta and Delta variants. V was cut by 0 bases and J by 8 bases, with 17 bases left in between. The germline V gene encodes CDR1 MNHEY and CDR2 SVGAGI. This CDR3 contains 16 residues. In the case of this clonotype: As yet, its antigen is unknown.

Scientists ran DNA taken from cultured CD4+ T cells through the Oncomine TCR Beta short-read assay for sequencing. DNA came from CD4+ T cells after culture. TCRdb used MiXCR to reprocess the PCR reads, holding one entry per CDR3 protein. The data show 11,000 to 15,000 distinct CDR3 sequences, roughly 24% seen once. This chain uses TRBV6-5 with TRBJ1-3; D possibly corresponds to TRBD1 (6 bases). The TCR comes from a human donor who had recovered from COVID-19. The input for sequencing was CD4+ T cells from blood, cultured in vitro, taken after SARS-CoV-2 vaccination. CDR3 in DNA: TGTGCCAGCAGTTACTCGTCGGCCGGGGGCGCGGACACCATATATTTT. It encodes CASSYSSAGGADTIYF.